This T cell receptor beta chain was profiled in a study of blood T cell repertoires in COVID-19. Participant-reported clinical history was the basis for cohort assignment. Participants in the exposed group had met a COVID-19 case in the 2 weeks before joining the study. The data were produced by immunoSEQ multiplex PCR, yet TCRdb's version contains in-frame clones alone and is incomplete. The sample holds about 280,000 clones, roughly four fifths seen once. V lost 8 bases to trimming and J lost 5 bases, with 18 bases between them. The CDR3 has 14 amino acids. Germline loops: CDR1 KGHSH, CDR2 LQKENI. The sample comprised PBMCs or T cells enriched from blood (not recorded which). The clonotype was recovered from a man aged 40-49 years who had been exposed to COVID-19. The V gene is TRBV18, the J gene TRBJ1-2; a possible D gene is TRBD1 (6 bases). DNA of the CDR3: TGTGCCAGCGCGGACAGAGACAGAGGTTATGGCTACACCTTC. It yields the protein CASADRDRGYGYTF.